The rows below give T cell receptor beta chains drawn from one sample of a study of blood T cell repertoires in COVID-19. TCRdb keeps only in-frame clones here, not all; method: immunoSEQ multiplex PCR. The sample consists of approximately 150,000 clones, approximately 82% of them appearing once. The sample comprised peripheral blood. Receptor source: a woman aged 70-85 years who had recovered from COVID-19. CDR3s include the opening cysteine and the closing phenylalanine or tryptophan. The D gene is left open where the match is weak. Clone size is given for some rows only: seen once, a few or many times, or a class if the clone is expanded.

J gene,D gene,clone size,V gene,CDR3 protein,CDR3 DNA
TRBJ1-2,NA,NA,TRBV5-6,CASSLGYVLSDIGYTF,TGTGCCAGCAGCTTGGGGTACGTACTGAGCGATATCGGCTACACCTTC
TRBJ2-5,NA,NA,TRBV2,CASSDLRGVQETQYF,TGTGCCAGCAGTGACCTCAGGGGAGTTCAAGAGACCCAGTACTTC
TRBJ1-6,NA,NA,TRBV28,CASSPGGPNSPLHF,TGTGCCAGCAGCCCCGGGGGTCCCAATTCACCCCTCCACTTT
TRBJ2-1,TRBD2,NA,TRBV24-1,CATSDPSGLNEQFF,TGTGCCACCAGTGACCCTAGCGGCCTCAATGAGCAGTTCTTC
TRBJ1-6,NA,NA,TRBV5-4,CASSLANRANSPLHF,TGTGCCAGCAGCTTGGCAAACAGAGCAAATTCACCCCTCCACTTT
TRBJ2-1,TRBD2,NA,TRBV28,CASSGASGSSYNEQFF,TGTGCCAGCAGTGGGGCTAGCGGTAGCTCCTACAATGAGCAGTTCTTC
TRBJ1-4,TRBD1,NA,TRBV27,CATPQGACEKLFF,TGTGCCACCCCCCAGGGGGCTTGTGAAAAACTGTTTTTT
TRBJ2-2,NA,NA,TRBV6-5,CASSWSGVNAGELFF,TGTGCCAGCAGTTGGTCAGGGGTGAATGCCGGGGAGCTGTTTTTT
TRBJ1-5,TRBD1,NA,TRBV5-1,CASSPGQGNQPQHF,TGCGCCAGCAGCCCCGGACAGGGGAATCAGCCCCAGCATTTT
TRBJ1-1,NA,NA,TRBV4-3,CASSQPDSNTEAFF,TGCGCCAGCAGCCAACCGGACAGCAACACTGAAGCTTTCTTT
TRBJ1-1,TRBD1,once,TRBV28,CASSLLPGTGGTEAFF,TGTGCCAGCAGTCTCTTACCCGGGACAGGTGGTACTGAAGCTTTCTTT
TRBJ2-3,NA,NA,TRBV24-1,CATAPGGEDTDTQYF,TGTGCCACCGCCCCGGGCGGGGAGGACACAGATACGCAGTATTTT
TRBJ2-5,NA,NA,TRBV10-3,CAISDLTDLKETQYF,TGTGCCATCAGTGACCTTACGGACTTGAAAGAGACCCAGTACTTC
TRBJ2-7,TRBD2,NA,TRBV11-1,CASSIRLAGAYEQYF,TGTGCCAGCAGCATCCGACTAGCGGGGGCCTACGAGCAGTACTTC
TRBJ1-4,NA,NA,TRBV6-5,CASRKTGRVAEKLFF,TGTGCCAGCAGAAAAACAGGGCGGGTGGCAGAAAAACTGTTTTTT
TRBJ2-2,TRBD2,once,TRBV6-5,CASSYWGGRAEELFF,TGTGCCAGCAGTTATTGGGGCGGGAGGGCCGAGGAGCTGTTTTTT
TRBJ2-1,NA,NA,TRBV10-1,CASSESQGSSYNEQFF,TGCGCCAGCAGTGAATCCCAGGGGAGCTCCTACAATGAGCAGTTCTTC
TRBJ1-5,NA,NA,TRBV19,CASSRPFRGGHQPQHF,TGTGCCAGTAGTCGCCCCTTTAGGGGGGGCCATCAGCCCCAGCATTTT
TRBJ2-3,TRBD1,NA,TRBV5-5,CASSPTGVGDTQYF,TGTGCCAGCAGCCCTACAGGGGTCGGCGATACGCAGTATTTT
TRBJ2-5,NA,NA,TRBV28,CASSFLAETQYF,TGTGCCAGCAGTTTCCTAGCGGAGACCCAGTACTTC
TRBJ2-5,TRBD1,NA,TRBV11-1,CASSSTGTGTPGGQYF,TGTGCCAGCAGCTCAACCGGGACAGGGACCCCCGGGGGCCAGTACTTC
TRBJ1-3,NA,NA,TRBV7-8,CASSPRGGLPSGNTIYF,TGTGCCAGCAGCCCCCGGGGGGGGCTTCCCTCTGGAAACACCATATATTTT
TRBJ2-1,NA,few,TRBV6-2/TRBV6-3,CASSKGGNSYNEQFF,TGTGCCAGCAGTAAGGGCGGGAACTCCTACAATGAGCAGTTCTTC
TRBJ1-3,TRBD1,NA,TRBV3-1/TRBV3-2,CASSHKGAGGNTIYF,TGTGCCAGCAGCCACAAGGGGGCGGGTGGAAACACCATATATTTT
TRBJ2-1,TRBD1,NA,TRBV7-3,CASSPQGQGFYNEQFF,TGTGCCAGCAGCCCCCAAGGACAGGGCTTCTACAATGAGCAGTTCTTC
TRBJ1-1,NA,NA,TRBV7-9,CASSLGGWANTEAFF,TGTGCCAGCAGCTTAGGGGGCTGGGCGAACACTGAAGCTTTCTTT
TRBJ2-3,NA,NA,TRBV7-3,CARRPCRNPGYF,TGTGCCAGGAGGCCATGTCGTAACCCCGGGTATTTT
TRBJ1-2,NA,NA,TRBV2,CASPNRVSGYTF,TGTGCCAGCCCCAACAGGGTTAGTGGCTACACCTTC
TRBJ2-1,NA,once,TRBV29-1,CSVAEGGTGQFF,TGCAGCGTTGCTGAGGGGGGGACGGGGCAGTTCTTC
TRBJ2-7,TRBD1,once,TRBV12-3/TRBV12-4,CASTSGQGREQYF,TGTGCCAGCACTTCGGGACAGGGACGCGAGCAGTACTTC
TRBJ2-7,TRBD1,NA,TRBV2,CASSEEGGQGPEQYF,TGTGCCAGCAGTGAAGAAGGGGGACAGGGGCCCGAGCAGTACTTC
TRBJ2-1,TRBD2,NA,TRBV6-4,CASSDSASGAYNEQFF,TGTGCCAGCAGTGACTCTGCGAGCGGGGCTTACAATGAGCAGTTCTTC
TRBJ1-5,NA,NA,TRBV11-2,CASSLGRGGGYSNQPQHF,TGTGCCAGCAGCTTAGGCCGGGGTGGAGGTTATAGCAATCAGCCCCAGCATTTT
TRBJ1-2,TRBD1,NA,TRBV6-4,CASSPQGAGYGYTF,TGTGCCAGCAGTCCACAGGGGGCCGGGTATGGCTACACCTTC
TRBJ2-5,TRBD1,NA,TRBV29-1,CSARDSEETQYF,TGCAGCGCCAGGGACAGCGAAGAGACCCAGTACTTC
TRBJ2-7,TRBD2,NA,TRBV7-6,CASSPGGEQYF,TGTGCCAGCAGCCCGGGGGGCGAGCAGTACTTC
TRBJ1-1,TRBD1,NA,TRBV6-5,CASRPNRGPNTEAFF,TGTGCCAGCAGGCCCAACAGGGGGCCCAACACTGAAGCTTTCTTT
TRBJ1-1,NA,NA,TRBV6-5,CASRDTDRSTEAFF,TGTGCCAGCAGGGACACAGATCGCAGCACTGAAGCTTTCTTT
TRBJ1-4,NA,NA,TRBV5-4,CASSQMSTNEKLFF,TGTGCCAGCAGCCAGATGTCAACTAATGAAAAACTGTTTTTT
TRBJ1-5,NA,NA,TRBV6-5,CASRLRNQPQHF,TGTGCCAGCAGATTACGGAATCAGCCCCAGCATTTT
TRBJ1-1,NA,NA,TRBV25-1,CASSELGGLNTEAFF,TGTGCCAGCAGTGAATTGGGGGGGCTGAACACTGAAGCTTTCTTT
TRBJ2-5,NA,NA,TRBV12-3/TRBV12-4,CATGGNQETQYF,TGTGCCACTGGGGGGAACCAAGAGACCCAGTACTTC
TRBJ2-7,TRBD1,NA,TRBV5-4,CASSYRDRGGEQYF,TGTGCCAGCAGCTACCGGGACAGGGGCGGCGAGCAGTACTTC
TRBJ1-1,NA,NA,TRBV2,CASSFPRGTEAFF,TGTGCCAGCAGTTTTCCCCGGGGAACTGAAGCTTTCTTT
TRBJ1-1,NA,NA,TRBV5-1,CASSLGQATEAFF,TGCGCCAGCAGCTTGGGTCAGGCCACTGAAGCTTTCTTT
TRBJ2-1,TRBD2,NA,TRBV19,CASSKLLAEASYNEQFF,TGTGCCAGTAGTAAACTACTAGCGGAAGCCTCCTACAATGAGCAGTTCTTC
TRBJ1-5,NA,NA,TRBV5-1,CASSLGQGYQPQHF,TGCGCCAGCAGCTTGGGTCAGGGATATCAGCCCCAGCATTTT
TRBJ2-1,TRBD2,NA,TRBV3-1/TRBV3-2,CASTPGGGGTQFF,TGTGCCAGCACTCCCGGGGGGGGTGGGACTCAGTTCTTC
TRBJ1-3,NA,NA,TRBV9,CASALGGSGNTIYF,TGTGCCAGCGCATTGGGAGGGTCAGGAAACACCATATATTTT
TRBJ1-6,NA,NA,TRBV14,CASSQDRVGNSPLHF,TGTGCCAGCAGCCAAGATCGGGTCGGCAATTCACCCCTCCACTTT
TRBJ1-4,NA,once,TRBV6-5,CASSYSWETPEKLFF,TGTGCCAGCAGTTACTCATGGGAGACCCCTGAAAAACTGTTTTTT
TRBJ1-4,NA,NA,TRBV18,CASSPRTGATNEKLFF,TGTGCCAGCTCACCACGAACCGGAGCAACTAATGAAAAACTGTTTTTT
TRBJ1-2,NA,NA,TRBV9,CASSVEARGDYGYTF,TGTGCCAGCAGCGTAGAGGCCAGGGGAGACTATGGCTACACCTTC
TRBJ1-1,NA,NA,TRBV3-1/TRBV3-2,CASSQNRLLNTEAFF,TGTGCCAGCAGCCAAAACAGGCTTCTGAACACTGAAGCTTTCTTT
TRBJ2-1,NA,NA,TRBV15,CATSRTRETNEQFF,TGTGCCACCAGCAGGACTCGGGAGACGAATGAGCAGTTCTTC
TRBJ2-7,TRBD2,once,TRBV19,CASSILASGPYEQYF,TGTGCCAGTAGTATACTGGCTAGCGGCCCTTACGAGCAGTACTTC
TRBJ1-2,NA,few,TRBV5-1,CASSPLGLRQGSWGASYTF,TGCGCCAGCAGCCCGCTGGGGCTACGGCAGGGATCATGGGGCGCGTCCTACACCTTC